Shown below are 31 T cell receptor beta chains from a single sample sequenced in a study of cytotoxic CD8 clonotypes in ibrutinib-treated CLL. Libraries were prepared by immunoSEQ multiplex PCR; TCRdb keeps only in-frame clonotypes and omits some of them. The sample holds fewer than 400,000 clones, 67% seen once. The input for sequencing was PBMCs, taken after 36 months of ibrutinib treatment. The origin of the receptors is a human donor with chronic lymphocytic leukemia.

The genes are TRBV6-4 and TRBJ1-5; D is ambiguous. The V gene lost 7 bases and the J gene lost 0 bases, with 22 bases spanning the gap. Germline CDR1 reads MRHNA; CDR2 reads SNTAGT. The CDR3 length is 18 residues. The CDR3 sequence is CASTPVPGLYYSNQPQHF. In nucleotides, the CDR3 is TGTGCCAGCACTCCCGTCCCGGGTCTTTATTATAGCAATCAGCCCCAGCATTTT.

The chain uses TRBV2 and TRBJ1-1; 7 nucleotides line up with TRBD1. This CDR3 contains 13 residues. CDR1 is SNHLY and CDR2 is FYNNEI in the germline V gene. The V segment lost 7 bases and the J segment 1 base; nucleotides outside the gene matches: 3. The CDR3 loop is CASKRTGNTEAFF. CDR3 bases: TGTGCCAGCAAAAGGACAGGGAACACTGAAGCTTTCTTT.

The chain combines TRBV13 with TRBJ1-2, with a tentative D call TRBD1 (6 bases). Germline V gives CDR1 PRHDT, CDR2 FYEKMQ (reference sequence). Trimming stripped 0 bases from V and 2 bases from J, with 7 bases between. This CDR3 is 14 amino acids long. The DNA of the CDR3 is TGTGCCAGCAGCTTAGGAACAGGGAACTATGGCTACACCTTC. Its translation is CASSLGTGNYGYTF.

In its sample, this clone was seen a few times. The chain links TRBV5-4 to TRBJ2-7; a weak D match, TRBD1 (6 bases). Trimming removed 3 bases from V and 6 bases from J, with 10 bases in between. The CDR3 is 12 amino acids. Germline loops: CDR1 SGHNT, CDR2 YYREEE (reference sequence). The CDR3 DNA sequence: TGTGCCAGCAGCTCCGGGACACTCGAGCAGTACTTC. Translated, it gives CASSSGTLEQYF.

The table lists this clone with a few counts. The chain carries TRBV2 and TRBJ2-7, with a possible D match to TRBD1 (6 bases). This CDR3 is 16 amino acids long. The germline V gene encodes CDR1 SNHLY and CDR2 FYNNEI. V was pared by 11 bases and J by 0 bases, with 23 bases between. CDR3: CAALGGRGRSSYEQYF. CDR3 coding DNA: TGTGCCGCGCTTGGGGGCAGGGGCAGGAGCTCCTACGAGCAGTACTTC.

The table lists this clone with a few counts. The chain is built from TRBV13 and TRBJ2-5, with D perhaps matching TRBD2 (6 bases). Germline V CDR1 and CDR2: PRHDT, FYEKMQ (reference sequence). Deletions cut 7 bases from V and 4 bases from J, with 13 bases between. The CDR3 is 13 residues long. CDR3 residues: CASTSPGGETQYF. The DNA for the CDR3 is TGTGCCAGCACCTCACCCGGGGGAGAGACCCAGTACTTC.

This chain links TRBV6-1 with TRBJ1-2; D gene uncertain. Trimming removed 6 bases at V and 8 bases at J, with 13 bases between. The CDR3 is 12 amino acids. CDR1 and CDR2 (germline): MNHNS, SASEGT. This chain's CDR3 is CASSPVMRGYTF. The CDR3 DNA follows: TGTGCCAGCAGCCCAGTCATGAGGGGCTACACCTTC.

The genes are TRBV29-1 and TRBJ2-3; D not certain. Germline CDR1 SQVTM, CDR2 ANQGSEA. The CDR3 covers 13 residues. Trimming took 4 bases from V and 2 from J, leaving 10 bases between them. In DNA form, the CDR3 reads TGCAGCGTTGGACACCAACTCACAGATACGCAGTATTTT. Encoded protein: CSVGHQLTDTQYF.

A remark on this clone: A junction end diverges from the germline sequence, so it may reflect a read error. The CDR3 DNA is TGTGCCAGCAGCCTAGCCGGGACAGGGGCCGCGAACACCGGGGAGCTGTTTTTT. Translating gives CASSLAGTGAANTGELFF. The V and J genes are TRBV7-6 and TRBJ2-2, with TRBD1 identical over 10 bases. This CDR3 has 18 residues. Germline CDR1 reads SGHVS; CDR2 reads FNYEAQ.

This chain uses TRBV18 with TRBJ1-5; no firm D call. Germline-derived CDR1 and CDR2 are KGHSH and LQKENI. The CDR3 runs 13 residues. V gave up 6 bases and J gave up 4 bases, with 10 bases separating them. Here the CDR3 reads CASSPFTNQPQHF. CDR3 sequence (DNA): TGTGCCAGCTCTCCCTTTACAAATCAGCCCCAGCATTTT.

This clone came up a few times. CDR3 in amino acids: CASRRTGANYGYTF. DNA for the CDR3: TGTGCCAGCAGGAGGACAGGGGCGAACTATGGCTACACCTTC. The rearrangement uses TRBV6-1 and TRBJ1-2; 9 positions agree with TRBD1. V gave up 6 bases and J gave up 2 bases; unmatched junction bases: 4. The CDR3 length is 14 residues. The germline V gene encodes CDR1 MNHNS and CDR2 SASEGT.

The CDR3, as DNA: TGTGCCACCAACCCGGGACAAATATATAGCAATCAGCCCCAGCATTTT. Translating it yields CATNPGQIYSNQPQHF. The V and J genes are TRBV19 and TRBJ1-5, with D tentatively TRBD1 (6 bases). Germline CDR1 and CDR2: LNHDA and SQIVND (reference sequence). The CDR3 sequence is 16 residues long. The V gene lost 10 bases and the J gene lost 0 bases, with 19 bases spanning the gap. The variable domain in full, with the rest retrieved from reference TRBV19 and TRBJ1-5, is DGGITQSPKYLFRKEGQNVTLSCEQNLNHDAMYWYRQDPGQGLRLIYYSQIVNDFQKGDIAEGYSVSREKKESFPLTVTSAQKNPTAFYLCATNPGQIYSNQPQHFGDGTRLSIL.

CDR3 DNA: TGTGCCAGCAGTCCTACCTTCAACGAGCAGTACTTC. Amino acid sequence: CASSPTFNEQYF. The chain combines TRBV28 with TRBJ2-7; no firm D call. Trimming pared 5 bases from V and 5 bases from J, leaving 10 bases between. Germline V CDR1 and CDR2: MDHEN, SYDVKM. The CDR3 totals 12 residues.

This chain joins TRBV9 and TRBJ2-3; 8 bases map to TRBD2. V lost 4 bases and J lost 6; bases outside the gene matches: 7. CDR3 length: 14 residues. Germline V lookup: CDR1 SGDLS, CDR2 YYNGEE. The CDR3 DNA is TGTGCCAGCAGCCTCGGACTAGCATGGGATACGCAGTATTTT. Translating gives CASSLGLAWDTQYF.

This rearrangement joins TRBV19 to TRBJ2-7, with 10 bases lining up with TRBD2. The germline gives CDR1 LNHDA, CDR2 SQIVND (reference sequence). The CDR3 spans 13 residues. J gave up 9 bases and V 3 bases, and 5 bases lay outside the gene matches. This CDR3 is CASSMLAGEGQYF. In DNA form, the CDR3 reads TGTGCCAGTAGTATGCTAGCGGGAGAGGGGCAGTACTTC.

This clone was counted between two and nine times. The rearrangement uses TRBV19 and TRBJ2-1; 13 bases match TRBD2. In germline, CDR1 is LNHDA, CDR2 SQIVND (reference sequence). Trimming at V came to 4 bases and at J to 6 bases, leaving 3 bases not matched to a gene. The CDR3 contains 15 residues. DNA for the CDR3: TGTGCCAGTAGTAAAACTAGCGGGGGGGCCAATGAGCAGTTCTTC. Amino acids: CASSKTSGGANEQFF.

The gene calls are TRBV28 and TRBJ2-7, with 7 bases matching TRBD1. This CDR3 spans 13 amino acids. CDR1 and CDR2 from the germline V gene are MDHEN and SYDVKM. Germline trimming cut 8 bases from V and 3 bases from J; bases unmatched to any gene: 7. The CDR3 is CASRIGQDYEQYF. CDR3 DNA: TGTGCCAGCCGGATTGGACAGGACTACGAGCAGTACTTC.

CDR3 sequence reads: CASGQGPQETQYF. The DNA for the CDR3 is TGTGCCAGCGGACAGGGCCCGCAAGAGACCCAGTACTTC. The V and J genes are TRBV28 and TRBJ2-5; TRBD1 matches at 8 bases. Trimming took 8 bases from V and 2 from J; bases not matched to a gene: 4. The CDR3 has 13 residues. CDR1 MDHEN and CDR2 SYDVKM come from the germline V gene.

This clone was seen a single time. J is TRBJ2-3 and V is TRBV7-8; tentatively, D is TRBD1 or TRBD2 (6 bases each). V dropped 7 bases and J dropped 4 bases, with 24 bases sitting between them. The CDR3 length is 17 residues. CDR1 and CDR2 (germline): SGHVS, FQNEAQ. The DNA for the CDR3 is TGTGCCAGCAACCGGGGGCGGAGCGACTCTTTTTCAGATACGCAGTATTTT. Protein: CASNRGRSDSFSDTQYF.

The CDR3 loop reads CASSLKGTGGYEQYF. Here the CDR3 DNA reads TGTGCCAGCAGCCTTAAAGGGACAGGGGGCTACGAGCAGTACTTC. J is TRBJ2-7 and V is TRBV13, with TRBD1 matching over 11 bases. CDR3 length: 15 amino acids. V was pared by 5 bases and J by 3 bases, with 6 bases of the junction left unmatched. Germline lookup yields CDR1 PRHDT and CDR2 FYEKMQ (reference sequence).

This clone showed up just a few times. The CDR3 DNA reads TGTGCCAGCAACGTCAGGGGCAATAGCAATCAGCCCCAGCATTTT. It codes for CASNVRGNSNQPQHF. The chain links TRBV2 to TRBJ1-5; D might be TRBD1 (6 bases). V dropped 7 bases and J dropped 0 bases, with 13 bases sitting between them. Germline CDR1 SNHLY, CDR2 FYNNEI. The CDR3 runs to 15 residues.

The V and J genes are TRBV4-1 and TRBJ1-2; 7 positions agree with TRBD1. With V trimmed by 10 bases and J by 5 bases, 16 bases remained unmatched. This CDR3 region has 15 residues. Germline V CDR1 and CDR2: MGHRA, YSYEKL. CDR3 amino acids: CATSTWEGADYGYTF. The CDR3 DNA is TGCGCCACCTCGACCTGGGAGGGGGCAGATTATGGCTACACCTTC.

This chain joins TRBV25-1 and TRBJ2-1; TRBD2 is a possible D gene (6 bases). Germline V gene sequence: CDR1 MGHDK, CDR2 SYGVNS. The CDR3 has 17 residues. V lost 7 bases, J lost 1 base, and 20 bases lay in between. The CDR3 loop reads CASNTLTRRISYNEQFF. DNA of the CDR3: TGTGCCAGCAATACCTTGACTAGGCGCATATCCTACAATGAGCAGTTCTTC. Combining the CDR3 with reference TRBV25-1 and TRBJ2-1 gives the whole variable domain EADIYQTPRYLVIGTGKKITLECSQTMGHDKMYWYQQDPGMELHLIHYSYGVNSTEKGDLSSESTVSRIRTEHFPLTLESARPSHTSQYLCASNTLTRRISYNEQFFGPGTRLTVL.

This sequence joins TRBV9 and TRBJ1-5; 8 bases fit TRBD1. V shed 4 bases and J 10 bases; nucleotides not matched to a gene: 13. CDR3 length: 15 residues. CDR1 is SGDLS and CDR2 is YYNGEE in the germline V gene. CDR3 loop: CASSPRGTGLGPQHF. DNA for the CDR3: TGTGCCAGCAGCCCCAGAGGGACAGGTTTAGGACCCCAGCATTTT.

The chain combines TRBV18 with TRBJ2-1, with 11 bases aligning to TRBD2. After removal of 3 bases from V and 5 bases from J, the junction contained 3 bases not matched to a gene. CDR3 length equals 15 residues. In germline, CDR1 is KGHSH, CDR2 LQKENI. DNA for the CDR3: TGTGCCAGCTCACCGGGACTAGCGGTAGACAATGAGCAGTTCTTC. This sequence encodes CASSPGLAVDNEQFF.

The chain combines TRBV28 with TRBJ2-2, with 11 bases matching TRBD2. V shed 5 bases, J shed 1 base, and the junction held 6 bases outside the gene matches. Germline-derived CDR1 and CDR2 are MDHEN and SYDVKM. The CDR3 runs 17 residues. The CDR3 coding sequence is TGTGCCAGCAGTGTCTTTAGCGGGAGGGTGAACACCGGGGAGCTGTTTTTT. Translated, it gives CASSVFSGRVNTGELFF. The full variable domain, in which reference TRBV28 and TRBJ2-2 provide the parts outside the CDR3, is DVKVTQSSRYLVKRTGEKVFLECVQDMDHENMFWYRQDPGLGLRLIYFSYDVKMKEKGDIPEGYSVSREKKERFSLILESASTNQTSMYLCASSVFSGRVNTGELFFGEGSRLTVL.

This clone came up a few times. The chain combines TRBV11-2 with TRBJ2-7; TRBD2 is a possible D gene (6 bases). The V gene's germline CDR1 is SGHAT and CDR2 FQNNGV. CDR3 length: 13 amino acids. Trimming pared 5 bases from V and 11 bases from J, leaving 19 bases between. CDR3: CASSHPSGVGKYF. CDR3 nucleotide sequence: TGTGCCAGCAGCCATCCCTCGGGGGTCGGAAAGTACTTC. Full variable domain (rest looked up from reference TRBV11-2 and TRBJ2-7): EAGVAQSPRYKIIEKRQSVAFWCNPISGHATLYWYQQILGQGPKLLIQFQNNGVVDDSQLPKDRFSAERLKGVDSTLKIQPAKLEDSAVYLCASSHPSGVGKYFGPGTRLTVT.

The chain uses TRBV10-3 and TRBJ2-3, with a weak D call TRBD2 (6 bases). Germline CDR1 reads ENHRY; CDR2 reads SYGVKD. Deletions cut 0 bases from V and 4 bases from J, with 14 bases between. The CDR3 extends over 16 amino acids. The CDR3 spells CAISESQREYADTQYF. CDR3 DNA sequence: TGTGCCATCAGTGAGTCGCAACGGGAGTATGCAGATACGCAGTATTTT.

The rearrangement uses TRBV28 and TRBJ2-7, with D uncertain. The V end lost 8 bases, the J end lost 10 bases, and 6 bases lay between the germline ends. This CDR3 region has 8 residues. The germline V gene encodes CDR1 MDHEN and CDR2 SYDVKM. In nucleotides, the CDR3 is TGTGCCAGCGGGCGCCAGTACTTC. It translates to CASGRQYF.

This clone was recorded once. The rearrangement links TRBV19 to TRBJ2-2, with 14 nucleotides matching TRBD2. This CDR3 comprises 17 residues. Trimming removed 6 bases from V and 3 bases from J; junction bases left unmatched: 6. Germline V gene sequence: CDR1 LNHDA, CDR2 SQIVND (reference sequence). The CDR3 region is CASSRTSGGTHTGELFF. The CDR3 region has the DNA TGTGCCAGTAGCAGGACTAGCGGGGGGACACACACCGGGGAGCTGTTTTTT.

The count of this clone is one. This sequence joins TRBV5-1 and TRBJ2-1; D unresolved. Germline V CDR1 and CDR2: SGHRS, YFSETQ. This CDR3 spans 12 amino acids. The V and J ends lost 4 bases and 6 bases respectively, with 8 bases between them. CDR3 DNA: TGCGCCAGCAGCCCGAAGGGCAATGAGCAGTTCTTC. Translation gives CASSPKGNEQFF.